This TCR beta chain was identified during a study of blood T cell repertoires in COVID-19. Study summary: The study drew acute and convalescent COVID-19 samples from the United States, Italy and Spain.

The trim removed 0 bases at V and 4 bases at J, leaving 7 bases unmatched. This CDR3 contains 16 residues. Germline V gene sequence: CDR1 LGHDT, CDR2 YNNKEL (reference sequence). Assay: immunoSEQ multiplex PCR; the TCRdb copy retains only in-frame clones and omits some. The table has 55,000 to 80,000 clones, approximately 82% seen once. Sequenced: peripheral blood. The J gene is TRBJ2-7, the V gene TRBV3-1 (or the pseudogene TRBV3-2); the match to TRBD2 covers 9 bases. This TCR was recovered from a human donor in a cohort sampled during active COVID-19. The CDR3 region has the DNA TGTGCCAGCAGCCAAGAGCGGGAGGGCCTTGGATACGAGCAGTACTTC. Protein: CASSQEREGLGYEQYF.